The 8 T cell receptor beta chains listed next were all sequenced from one sample in a study of human T cells and chemical hapten exposure. TCRdb re-analysed the RACE reads in MiXCR, keeping a single row per CDR3 protein. The data hold some 110,000 distinct CDR3 sequences, with less than 45% observed a single time. Time point of the sample: patch test 3, about 24 weeks after DPC sensitization. Treatment noted: therapeutic diphenylcyclopropenone sensitization with weekly scalp DPC. The sample was whole blood, taken in connection with sensitization to the hapten diphenylcyclopropenone (DPC). These receptors came from a man aged 40-55 years with alopecia areata. Some clones in this sample may be carry-over from other donors' samples.

The J gene is TRBJ2-3, the V gene TRBV12-5; TRBD2 matches 14 bases. Trimming at V came to 1 base and at J to 4 bases, leaving 4 bases not matched to a gene. This CDR3 is built from 17 residues. From germline, CDR1 is LGHNT and CDR2 FRNRAP. The CDR3 loop reads CASGLAGLAGVADTQYF. The CDR3 nucleotides are TGTGCTAGTGGTTTGGCGGGACTAGCGGGAGTAGCAGATACGCAGTATTTT.

This clonotype was observed a handful of times. The rearrangement links TRBV4-2 to TRBJ1-6; 12 bases are shared with TRBD1. The CDR3 is 18 residues long. Trimming at V came to 0 bases and at J to 11 bases, leaving 11 bases not matched to a gene. Germline lookup yields CDR1 LGHNA and CDR2 YNFKEQ. The CDR3 DNA reads TGTGCCAGCAGCCAAGAGATGGGGACAGGGGGCCGGCTAACACCCCTCCACTTT. Encoded protein: CASSQEMGTGGRLTPLHF.

There are a few counts of this clonotype. The genes are TRBV10-3 and TRBJ2-1; D unclear. Per the germline V gene, CDR1 is ENHRY and CDR2 is SYGVKD. The CDR3 length is 13 residues. Trimming removed 4 bases from V and 9 bases from J, with 13 bases in between. The CDR3 DNA follows: TGTGCCATCAGTGCCCTAGGTCGTAGTGAGCAGTTCTTC. Amino acids: CAISALGRSEQFF.

This clonotype showed up many times. The rearrangement links TRBV6-6 to TRBJ2-7; D possibly corresponds to TRBD1 (6 bases). CDR1 MNHNY and CDR2 SVGAGI come from the germline V gene (reference sequence). There are 11 residues in the CDR3. V shed 5 bases and J shed 6 bases, with 8 bases lying between them. The chain's CDR3 is CASSQTGEQYV. CDR3 bases: TGTGCCAGCAGTCAGACAGGCGAGCAGTACGTC.

This rearrangement joins TRBV11-2 to TRBJ1-5; 9 bases fit TRBD1. CDR1 and CDR2 from the germline V gene are SGHAT and FQNNGV. The CDR3 covers 15 residues. The V gene end was trimmed by 1 base and the J gene end by 4 bases; junction bases not matched to a gene: 2. DNA of the CDR3: TGTGCCAGCAGCTTAGGGGACAGGGTTAATCAGCCCCAGCATTTT. Translation: CASSLGDRVNQPQHF.

This sequence joins TRBV15 and TRBJ2-1; possibly TRBD1 for D (6 bases). Germline V gene sequence: CDR1 LNHNV, CDR2 YYDKDF (reference sequence). The CDR3 is 13 amino acids. V dropped 5 bases and J dropped 4 bases, with 9 bases sitting between them. CDR3 DNA: TGTGCCACCAGCGTCGGACAGTACAATGAGCAGTTCTTC. As protein: CATSVGQYNEQFF.

This sequence joins TRBV7-2 and TRBJ2-5; 7 bases are a match to TRBD1. The CDR3 runs to 15 residues. Germline CDR1 is SGHTA and CDR2 is FQGNSA. V trimming: 7 bases; J trimming: 4 bases; junction bases outside the gene matches: 12. CDR3 region: CASTRAGGRGETQYF. The DNA for the CDR3 is TGTGCCAGCACTAGGGCAGGGGGAAGGGGAGAGACCCAGTACTTC.

The genes are TRBV29-1 and TRBJ1-1; 7 bases fit TRBD1. The CDR3 spans 15 residues. Germline V gene data show CDR1 as SQVTM and CDR2 as ANQGSEA. Trimming at V came to 4 bases and at J to 0 bases, leaving 8 bases not matched to a gene. CDR3 protein: CSVVPWGQLNTEAFF. CDR3 coding DNA: TGCAGCGTTGTGCCCTGGGGACAGTTGAACACTGAAGCTTTCTTT.